These 23 T cell receptor beta chains came from one sample sequenced in a study of blood T cells in healthy people across ages (dated by TCRdb to about 2015). The method was 5' RACE. Sequencing was performed on an Illumina HiSeq 2500. A second about 7 to 12 cycle PCR used a sample-barcoded 5' primer and a J-beta primer mix. The public sequencing data were trimmed at Q25 with fastp and processed into clonotypes with MiXCR by TCRdb, which kept only in-frame beta chains. Each CDR3 protein appears once, grouped with its most common genes and DNA. For this sample there are some 1.5 million distinct CDR3 sequences; under 30% appear just once. Jointly, the top ten make up approximately 7.7% of the sample. The specimen sequenced was blood. The receptors derive from a woman in her 30s in good health.

The chain has TRBV30 and TRBJ1-4; 9 positions match TRBD1. J lost 7 bases, V lost 3 bases, and 6 bases had no gene match. In germline, CDR1 is GTSNPN, CDR2 SVGIG (reference sequence). CDR3 length equals 14 residues. CDR3: CAWRTGQGGEKLFF. Here the CDR3 DNA reads TGTGCCTGGAGGACGGGACAGGGAGGTGAAAAACTGTTTTTT.

This chain uses TRBV27 with TRBJ1-1; tentative D call: TRBD1 (5 bases). Deletions cut 4 bases from V and 3 bases from J, with 12 bases between. Germline values: CDR1 MNHEY, CDR2 SMNVEV (reference sequence). The CDR3 loop spans 14 amino acids. The CDR3 nucleotides are TGTGCCAGCAGTTCAAACTACAGGTACACTGAAGCTTTCTTT. Its translation is CASSSNYRYTEAFF.

The V call is TRBV7-2, the J call TRBJ2-7; D call uncertain. The CDR3 spans 13 residues. Trimming removed 6 bases at V and 3 bases at J, with 12 bases between. From germline, CDR1 is SGHTA and CDR2 FQGNSA. This chain's CDR3 is CASSYEGCYEQYF. The CDR3 nucleotides are TGTGCCAGCAGTTACGAAGGATGCTACGAGCAGTACTTC.

The chain joins TRBV28 to TRBJ1-3, with 9 bases that match TRBD1. Germline V CDR1 and CDR2: MDHEN, SYDVKM. The CDR3 is made up of 16 amino acids. V lost 3 bases, J lost 3 bases, and 6 bases stayed unmatched. CDR3 in amino acids: CASSFLGQGGGNTIYF. The CDR3 coding sequence is TGTGCCAGCAGTTTCCTGGGACAGGGAGGTGGAAACACCATATATTTT.

This clonotype was detected many times. This chain links TRBV7-2 with TRBJ2-7, with D possibly matching TRBD1 (5 bases). Germline V gene lookup returns CDR1 SGHTA and CDR2 FQGNSA. V was clipped by 4 bases and J by 4 bases, with 17 bases between them. The CDR3 length is 15 residues. Written as DNA, the CDR3 is TGTGCCAGCAGCTCGACAGTCTTGAGCTCTTACGAGCAGTACTTC. Encoded protein: CASSSTVLSSYEQYF.

The gene calls are TRBV20-1 and TRBJ1-2; tentative D call: TRBD1 (5 bases). Germline V gene data show CDR1 as DFQATT and CDR2 as SNEGSKA (reference sequence). There are 12 residues in the CDR3. V was cut by 2 bases and J by 6 bases, with 10 bases left in between. CDR3 sequence: CSARQGGDGYTF. In nucleotides, the CDR3 is TGCAGTGCTAGACAGGGCGGGGATGGCTACACCTTC.

The V gene is TRBV15, the J gene TRBJ1-2; D is perhaps TRBD1 (6 bases). The CDR3 has 14 residues. The germline V gene encodes CDR1 LNHNV and CDR2 YYDKDF (reference sequence). Trimming stripped 3 bases from V and 9 bases from J, with 17 bases between. Here the CDR3 DNA reads TGTGCCACCAGCAGGGAAGATATCAGGGGAAGCTACACCTTC. It yields the protein CATSREDIRGSYTF.

The chain links TRBV12-3 or TRBV12-4 to TRBJ1-3; D unresolved. CDR3 length: 15 amino acids. The V and J ends lost 8 bases and 4 bases respectively, with 18 bases between them. The CDR3 coding sequence is TGTGCCAGCCAACTCTTTATGGGAAGCGGAAACACCATATATTTT. It translates to CASQLFMGSGNTIYF.

The gene calls are TRBV2 and TRBJ2-1; 8 bases agree with TRBD2. The trim removed 3 bases at V and 0 bases at J, leaving 4 bases unmatched. The CDR3 runs to 16 residues. In germline, CDR1 is SNHLY, CDR2 FYNNEI. The CDR3 protein is CASSESSGSSYNEQFF. CDR3 in DNA: TGTGCCAGCAGTGAGTCCAGCGGGAGCTCCTACAATGAGCAGTTCTTC. Based on the CDR3 plus reference TRBV2 and TRBJ2-1, the full variable domain is EPEVTQTPSHQVTQMGQEVILRCVPISNHLYFYWYRQILGQKVEFLVSFYNNEISEKSEIFDDQFSVERPDGSNFTLKIRSTKLEDSAMYFCASSESSGSSYNEQFFGPGTRLTVL.

This chain connects TRBV7-2 to TRBJ1-2; tentative D call: TRBD1 (5 bases). V was trimmed by 2 bases and J by 7 bases, leaving 20 bases between them. Germline V CDR1 and CDR2: SGHTA, FQGNSA. The length of the CDR3 is 16 residues. The CDR3 is CASSLNRAFGAFGYTF. CDR3 DNA sequence: TGTGCCAGCAGCTTAAACCGGGCATTCGGGGCATTTGGCTACACCTTC.

This clonotype was seen a handful of times. Written as DNA, the CDR3 is TGCAGTGCGCCGGACGGAGATGAAAAACTGTTTTTT. This gives the protein CSAPDGDEKLFF. The V call is TRBV20-1, the J call TRBJ1-4; D gene ambiguous. Trimming removed 6 bases from V and 6 bases from J, with 11 bases in between. Germline CDR1 is DFQATT and CDR2 is SNEGSKA (reference sequence). CDR3 length: 12 amino acids.

This clonotype was counted between two and nine times. The rearrangement uses TRBV15 and TRBJ1-6; D gene unclear. With 9 bases removed from V and 0 bases from J, the gap between germline ends came to 9 bases. The germline CDR1 and CDR2 sequences are LNHNV and YYDKDF (reference sequence). The CDR3 runs to 14 residues. The CDR3 DNA reads TGTGCCACGTCGGGGAGCTCCTATAATTCACCCCTCCACTTT. This gives the protein CATSGSSYNSPLHF.

The chain uses TRBV20-1 and TRBJ1-1, with 8 bases that match TRBD1. This CDR3 comprises 13 residues. Looked up from germline, CDR1 is DFQATT and CDR2 is SNEGSKA (reference sequence). Germline trimming cut 2 bases from V and 4 bases from J; bases unmatched to any gene: 3. CDR3 nucleotide sequence: TGCAGTGCTAGACAGGGGGCTACCACTGAAGCTTTCTTT. Translation: CSARQGATTEAFF.

This chain joins TRBV20-1 and TRBJ1-4; unclear D gene. V lost 2 bases, J lost 4 bases, and 8 bases lay in between. Germline V gives CDR1 DFQATT, CDR2 SNEGSKA (reference sequence). The CDR3 has 13 amino acids. The CDR3 coding sequence is TGCAGTGCTAGATTGGCGGATAATGAAAAACTGTTTTTT. The encoded protein is CSARLADNEKLFF.

This clonotype was picked up a small number of times. This chain joins TRBV18 and TRBJ2-5, with D perhaps matching TRBD2 (6 bases). The CDR3 loop spans 15 amino acids. V dropped 0 bases and J dropped 0 bases, with 8 bases sitting between them. CDR1 and CDR2 (germline): KGHSH, LQKENI. CDR3 DNA: TGTGCCAGCTCACCACCGGCGGGGAACCAAGAGACCCAGTACTTC. Its translation is CASSPPAGNQETQYF.

This clonotype was counted many times. This chain uses TRBV20-1 with TRBJ2-5, with a weak D call TRBD2 (6 bases). Germline CDR1 is DFQATT and CDR2 is SNEGSKA (reference sequence). With 0 bases removed from V and 0 bases from J, the gap between germline ends came to 17 bases. CDR3 length: 17 amino acids. The CDR3 DNA reads as TGCAGTGCTAGAGATCCCCTCTCTAGCGCGTACCAAGAGACCCAGTACTTC. Its protein is CSARDPLSSAYQETQYF.

This clonotype was detected many times. V and J are TRBV27 and TRBJ2-7; no reliable D call. Looked up from germline, CDR1 is MNHEY and CDR2 is SMNVEV (reference sequence). V dropped 8 bases and J dropped 2 bases, with 7 bases sitting between them. This CDR3 has 11 residues. DNA of the CDR3: TGTGCCAGCTTAGACCCCTACGAGCAGTACTTC. This encodes CASLDPYEQYF.

The V call is TRBV30, the J call TRBJ1-4; possibly TRBD1 for D (6 bases). Germline-derived CDR1 and CDR2 are GTSNPN and SVGIG (reference sequence). The CDR3 length is 13 residues. V lost 7 bases, J lost 4 bases, and 13 bases lay in between. In DNA form, the CDR3 reads TGTGCCTTCGTGGGACAAATTAATGAAAAACTGTTTTTT. This translates into CAFVGQINEKLFF. Complete variable domain (other parts from reference TRBV30 and TRBJ1-4): SQTIHQWPATLVQPVGSPLSLECTVEGTSNPNLYWYRQAAGRGLQLLFYSVGIGQISSEVPQNLSASRPQDRQFILSSKKLLLSDSGFYLCAFVGQINEKLFFGSGTQLSVL.

The chain recombines TRBV20-1 with TRBJ2-1, with D perhaps assigned TRBD1 or TRBD2 (5 bases each). The CDR3 loop spans 14 amino acids. Germline V lookup: CDR1 DFQATT, CDR2 SNEGSKA (reference sequence). V shed 1 base and J shed 7 bases, with 14 bases lying between them. The CDR3 spells CSARVGGVINEQFF. In DNA, the CDR3 is TGCAGTGCTAGAGTTGGGGGAGTTATAAATGAGCAGTTCTTC.

This clonotype was seen more than once but under ten times. The chain combines TRBV29-1 with TRBJ1-2, with 10 bases fitting TRBD1. Unmatched junction bases numbered 6, after V lost 6 bases and J lost 8 bases. Looked up from germline, CDR1 is SQVTM and CDR2 is ANQGSEA. This CDR3 has 12 residues. CDR3 in amino acids: CSVVGQGVGYTF. Here the CDR3 DNA reads TGCAGCGTCGTTGGACAGGGGGTGGGCTACACCTTC. The full variable domain, completed using reference TRBV29-1 and TRBJ1-2, is SAVISQKPSRDICQRGTSLTIQCQVDSQVTMMFWYRQQPGQSLTLIATANQGSEATYESGFVIDKFPISRPNLTFSTLTVSNMSPEDSSIYLCSVVGQGVGYTFGSGTRLTVV.

The chain joins TRBV7-3 to TRBJ2-3, with TRBD2 matching over 8 bases. V shed 1 base, J shed 0 bases, and the junction held 12 bases outside the gene matches. The CDR3 runs 19 residues. CDR1 SGHTA and CDR2 FQGTGA come from the germline V gene. The CDR3 protein is CASSLRGGGTLSSTDTQYF. The CDR3 nucleotides read TGTGCCAGCAGCTTAAGGGGCGGGGGGACGTTGTCTAGCACAGATACGCAGTATTTT.

Comments on this clonotype: Being one base from a much bigger clone, this may be a read error. The CDR3 is CSASTLGTSGDYEQYF. CDR3 in DNA: TGCAGTGCTAGTACTCTCGGGACTAGCGGGGACTACGAGCAGTACTTC. The rearrangement joins TRBV20-1 to TRBJ2-7; 13 bases map to TRBD2. The CDR3 extends over 16 amino acids. Germline V gives CDR1 DFQATT, CDR2 SNEGSKA (reference sequence). V trimming: 3 bases; J trimming: 3 bases; junction bases outside the gene matches: 8.

This clonotype appeared a few times. The rearrangement links TRBV20-1 to TRBJ2-5; D might be TRBD2 (6 bases). Germline CDR1 DFQATT, CDR2 SNEGSKA (reference sequence). CDR3 size: 14 residues. V was shortened by 2 bases and J by 1 base, with 11 bases between the two germline ends. The CDR3 here is CSARPLASQETQYF. In DNA, the CDR3 is TGCAGTGCTAGACCTCTAGCGTCCCAAGAGACCCAGTACTTC.